This is a list of T cell receptor beta chains from one sample in a study of memory CD4+ T cells and cytomegalovirus serostatus. Using immunoSEQ multiplex PCR, the repertoire was profiled, and TCRdb retains in-frame clones only, with some absent. The sample has tens of thousands of clones, roughly 74% seen once. Input material: memory CD4+ T cells from blood. Receptors were obtained from an adult in good health and CMV-seropositive. Each CDR3 is given with its conserved first and last residue. The order of the fields is J gene, V gene, clone size, D gene, CDR3 DNA, CDR3 protein. D genes are given only for firm matches. For some rows the clone size is stated as once, few or many, or as a class when expanded; others skip it.

J: TRBJ2-5; V: TRBV6-1; size: NA; D: TRBD1; DNA: TGTGCCAGCAGTGTCGTGGACAGGGGAGGGACCCAGTACTTC; CDR3: CASSVVDRGGTQYF
J: TRBJ1-5; V: TRBV7-8; size: NA; D: NA; DNA: TGTGCCAGCAGCAACTGGCTGCAGCCCCAGCATTTT; CDR3: CASSNWLQPQHF
J: TRBJ1-1; V: TRBV5-1; size: NA; D: TRBD1; DNA: TGCGCCAGCAGCTTGAGGGACAGGAACACTGAAGCTTTCTTT; CDR3: CASSLRDRNTEAFF
J: TRBJ2-5; V: TRBV7-8; size: NA; D: NA; DNA: TGTGCCAGCAGCCCCCCCTACAGGGTAGGGGGGGAGACCCAGTACTTC; CDR3: CASSPPYRVGGETQYF
J: TRBJ2-6; V: TRBV5-1; size: NA; D: TRBD1; DNA: TGCGCCAGCAGCAGGGACAGGGAAGATTCTGGGGCCAACGTCCTGACTTTC; CDR3: CASSRDREDSGANVLTF
J: TRBJ2-1; V: TRBV7-9; size: NA; D: TRBD2; DNA: TGTGCCAGCAGTCCCGGGGGGGTCTACAATGAGCAGTTCTTC; CDR3: CASSPGGVYNEQFF
J: TRBJ1-4; V: TRBV7-2; size: NA; D: TRBD1; DNA: TGTGCCAGCAGCCACGACAGGGAAGCAACTAATGAAAAACTGTTTTTT; CDR3: CASSHDREATNEKLFF
J: TRBJ1-4; V: TRBV5-6; size: NA; D: NA; DNA: TGTGCCAGCAGCCCTGAACCGGGCAGGCAGGATGAAAAACTGTTTTTT; CDR3: CASSPEPGRQDEKLFF
J: TRBJ2-3; V: TRBV4-3; size: NA; D: TRBD2; DNA: TGCGCCAGCAGCCAAGAAGCGGGGCGAGACACAGATACGCAGTATTTT; CDR3: CASSQEAGRDTDTQYF
J: TRBJ2-7; V: TRBV28; size: NA; D: NA; DNA: TGTGCCAGCATCCCGAGGGGGAGCTCCTACGAGCAGTACTTC; CDR3: CASIPRGSSYEQYF
J: TRBJ1-1; V: TRBV28; size: NA; D: TRBD1; DNA: TGTGCCAGCAGCTCCGGACAGGTTAAAGCTTTCTTT; CDR3: CASSSGQVKAFF
J: TRBJ2-1; V: TRBV29-1; size: NA; D: TRBD2; DNA: TGCAGCGTGGACCCGCTAGCGGGGGACAATGAGCAGTTCTTC; CDR3: CSVDPLAGDNEQFF
J: TRBJ1-1; V: TRBV5-1; size: NA; D: NA; DNA: TGCGCCAGCAGCTTGAGAGGGGGCACTGAAGCTTTCTTT; CDR3: CASSLRGGTEAFF
J: TRBJ2-1; V: TRBV7-8; size: NA; D: NA; DNA: TGTGCCAGCAGCTTAAGGACCCTCCTCAATGAGCAGTTCTTC; CDR3: CASSLRTLLNEQFF
J: TRBJ2-5; V: TRBV25-1; size: few; D: TRBD1; DNA: TGTGCCAGCAGTGCCCGGGACAGGAACCAAGAGACCCAGTACTTC; CDR3: CASSARDRNQETQYF
J: TRBJ1-1; V: TRBV6-5; size: few; D: NA; DNA: TGTGCCAGCACGTCAGGGTACACTGAAGCTTTCTTT; CDR3: CASTSGYTEAFF
J: TRBJ1-3; V: TRBV11-2; size: few; D: NA; DNA: TGTGCCAGCAGCTTAAGGCTCCGGGACGCTGGAAACACCATATATTTT; CDR3: CASSLRLRDAGNTIYF
J: TRBJ2-1; V: TRBV7-8; size: NA; D: NA; DNA: TGTGCCAGCAGCCCCCTGCAGGGCATCATTTACAATGAGCAGTTCTTC; CDR3: CASSPLQGIIYNEQFF
J: TRBJ2-5; V: TRBV9; size: few; D: NA; DNA: TGTGCCAGCAGCGTAGGCATAGCAGGGATGGAGACCCAGTACTTC; CDR3: CASSVGIAGMETQYF
J: TRBJ1-4; V: TRBV5-1; size: NA; D: NA; DNA: TGCGCCAGCAGCTTGGGACACTCCAGGAGTGAAAAACTGTTTTTT; CDR3: CASSLGHSRSEKLFF
J: TRBJ2-5; V: TRBV7-3; size: NA; D: TRBD1; DNA: TGTGCCAGCAGCCGGGACAGGGCTCAAGAGACCCAGTACTTC; CDR3: CASSRDRAQETQYF
J: TRBJ1-2; V: TRBV7-2; size: few; D: NA; DNA: TGTGCCAGCAGCTCGGCCCCGAATGGCTACACCTTC; CDR3: CASSSAPNGYTF
J: TRBJ2-5; V: TRBV19; size: NA; D: TRBD1; DNA: TGTGCCAGTAGTATAGCACCGGACAGGCAAGAGACCCAGTACTTC; CDR3: CASSIAPDRQETQYF
J: TRBJ2-2; V: TRBV4-3; size: NA; D: NA; DNA: TGCGCCAGCAGCCAACAATTACCCGGGGAGCTGTTTTTT; CDR3: CASSQQLPGELFF
J: TRBJ1-1; V: TRBV14; size: NA; D: NA; DNA: TGTGCCAGCAGCCAAGATCCGAGCACTTGGAACACTGAAGCTTTCTTT; CDR3: CASSQDPSTWNTEAFF
J: TRBJ1-4; V: TRBV7-9; size: NA; D: NA; DNA: TGTGCCAGCAGCTTAGCATCCACTAATGAAAAACTGTTTTTT; CDR3: CASSLASTNEKLFF
J: TRBJ1-6; V: TRBV18; size: NA; D: NA; DNA: TGTGCCAGCTCACGTTACAGGGAGGGGAATTCACCCCTCCACTTT; CDR3: CASSRYREGNSPLHF
J: TRBJ1-2; V: TRBV19; size: NA; D: NA; DNA: TGTGCCAGTAAGCAGTTTAACTATGGCTACACCTTC; CDR3: CASKQFNYGYTF
J: TRBJ1-1; V: TRBV6-5; size: NA; D: NA; DNA: TGTGCCAGCAGTCGGGACCGGAACACTGAAGCTTTCTTT; CDR3: CASSRDRNTEAFF
J: TRBJ1-1; V: TRBV19; size: NA; D: NA; DNA: TGTGCCAGTAGTCCCCGCCGGGGGGTACTCATGAACACTGAAGCTTTCTTT; CDR3: CASSPRRGVLMNTEAFF
J: TRBJ1-5; V: TRBV7-9; size: NA; D: NA; DNA: TGTGCCAGCAGCGGAGGGGCCGGTAGCAATCAGCCCCAGCATTTT; CDR3: CASSGGAGSNQPQHF
J: TRBJ1-1; V: TRBV9; size: few; D: NA; DNA: TGTGCCAGCAGCGTATATCAGGGGCTTAGCACTGAAGCTTTCTTT; CDR3: CASSVYQGLSTEAFF
J: TRBJ2-4; V: TRBV5-1; size: NA; D: NA; DNA: TGCGCCAGCAGCTTGGATAGGGGGAGAAACATTCAGTACTTC; CDR3: CASSLDRGRNIQYF
J: TRBJ1-2; V: TRBV19; size: NA; D: TRBD1; DNA: TGTGCCAGTAGCGGGAACAGGGGGTCGTATGGCTACACCTTC; CDR3: CASSGNRGSYGYTF
J: TRBJ2-1; V: TRBV4-2; size: NA; D: NA; DNA: TGTGCCAGCAGCCAAGAGATGGGGAATGAGCAGTTCTTC; CDR3: CASSQEMGNEQFF
J: TRBJ2-1; V: TRBV5-4; size: NA; D: TRBD2; DNA: TGTGCCAGCAGCTTGGACCTAGCGGTTGAGCAGTTCTTC; CDR3: CASSLDLAVEQFF
J: TRBJ1-1; V: TRBV15; size: NA; D: NA; DNA: TGTGCCACCAGCGTCCGGGACCCCCGGATAGTTGGCACTGAAGCTTTCTTT; CDR3: CATSVRDPRIVGTEAFF
J: TRBJ2-7; V: TRBV5-5; size: once; D: NA; DNA: TGTGCCAGCAGCTTGGGGCCAGATATCGAGCAGTACTTC; CDR3: CASSLGPDIEQYF
J: TRBJ2-5; V: TRBV5-1; size: NA; D: NA; DNA: TGCGCCAGCAGCTTGAGTCCCGTGCAAGAGACCCAGTACTTC; CDR3: CASSLSPVQETQYF
J: TRBJ2-7; V: TRBV14; size: NA; D: TRBD1; DNA: TGTGCCAGCAGCCACGGGACAGGGCCCTACGAGCAGTACTTC; CDR3: CASSHGTGPYEQYF
J: TRBJ2-5; V: TRBV5-1; size: NA; D: NA; DNA: TGCGCCAGCAGCTCTGGACGGACCGGCCAAGAGACCCAGTACTTC; CDR3: CASSSGRTGQETQYF
J: TRBJ2-4; V: TRBV13; size: NA; D: NA; DNA: TGTGCCAGCAGTCGAGCGACAGGCGGAAACATTCAGTACTTC; CDR3: CASSRATGGNIQYF